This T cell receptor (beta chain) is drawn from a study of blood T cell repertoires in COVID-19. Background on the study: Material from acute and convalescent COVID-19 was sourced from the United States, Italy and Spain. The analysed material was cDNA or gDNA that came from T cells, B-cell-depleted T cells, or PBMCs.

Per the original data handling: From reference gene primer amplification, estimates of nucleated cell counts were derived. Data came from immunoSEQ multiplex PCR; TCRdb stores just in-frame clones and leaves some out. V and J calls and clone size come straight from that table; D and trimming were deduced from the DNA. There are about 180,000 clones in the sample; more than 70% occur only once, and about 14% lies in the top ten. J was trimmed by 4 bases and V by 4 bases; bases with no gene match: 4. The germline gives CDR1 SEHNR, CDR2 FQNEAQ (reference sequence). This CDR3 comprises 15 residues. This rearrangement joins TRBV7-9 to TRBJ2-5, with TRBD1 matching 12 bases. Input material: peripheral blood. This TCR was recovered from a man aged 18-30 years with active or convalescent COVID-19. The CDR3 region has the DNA TGTGCCAGCAGCTCGGGACAGGGGGCTGCAGAGACCCAGTACTTC. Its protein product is CASSSGQGAAETQYF.